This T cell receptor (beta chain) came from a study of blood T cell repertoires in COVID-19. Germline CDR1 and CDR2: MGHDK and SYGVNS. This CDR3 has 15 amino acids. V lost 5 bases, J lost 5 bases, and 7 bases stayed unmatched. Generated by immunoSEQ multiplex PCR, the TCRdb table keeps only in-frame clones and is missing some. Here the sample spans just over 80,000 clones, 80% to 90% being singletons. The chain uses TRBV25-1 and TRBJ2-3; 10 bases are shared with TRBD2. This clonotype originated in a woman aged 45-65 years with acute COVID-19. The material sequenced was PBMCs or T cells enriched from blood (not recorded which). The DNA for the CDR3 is TGTGCCAGCAGTCGCTTAGCGGGAGGATTAGATACGCAGTATTTT. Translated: CASSRLAGGLDTQYF.